This TCR beta chain is drawn from a study of post-analysis software for immune sequencing data. Unique-molecular-identifier-tagged TCR beta cDNA libraries were used. One entry per CDR3 protein results from TCRdb running MiXCR on the PCR reads. The profile shows around 440,000 distinct CDR3 sequences, around 40% of them singletons. CDR1 DFQATT and CDR2 SNEGSKA come from the germline V gene (reference sequence). V lost 2 bases, J lost 0 bases, and 5 bases lay in between. CDR3 size: 13 residues. Points from the study as a whole: Roughly 5 TRBV segments occurring more often in patients than controls included TRBV5-6, TRBV5-1 and TRBV20-1.

As to this clonotype: Its specificity is not known.

The rearrangement links TRBV20-1 to TRBJ2-1; D unresolved. The sequence was obtained from a girl aged 5-17 years with multiple sclerosis. The sample taken for sequencing was blood. The CDR3 nucleotides are TGCAGTGCTAGAAAGGTCTCCTACAATGAGCAGTTCTTC. It translates to CSARKVSYNEQFF.